The 28 T cell receptor beta chains in this list originate from one sample, sequenced in a study of CD8 T cells in ankylosing spondylitis. In TCRdb, the 5' RACE reads were re-called with MiXCR into one record per CDR3 protein. The table records fewer than 400,000 distinct CDR3 sequences, roughly 14% of them present only once. The material sequenced was blood, either unsorted or a sorted T cell fraction (not recorded which). The receptors shown here come from a male donor with ankylosing spondylitis or in good health (not recorded which).

This clonotype came up many times. This sequence joins TRBV12-3 or TRBV12-4 and TRBJ2-7, with TRBD2 as a possible D gene (6 bases). Between the trimmed V and J ends, which lost 4 bases and 2 bases, there was a span of 15 bases. The CDR3 spans 15 residues. The chain's CDR3 is CASSSQGGWAYEQYF. CDR3 nucleotide sequence: TGTGCCAGCAGTTCCCAGGGAGGTTGGGCCTACGAGCAGTACTTC.

The chain has TRBV5-1 and TRBJ1-1; D ambiguous. This CDR3 is 15 amino acids long. Looked up from germline, CDR1 is SGHRS and CDR2 is YFSETQ. V was trimmed by 0 bases and J by 1 base, leaving 10 bases between them. The CDR3: CASSLALKPNTEAFF. The CDR3 DNA follows: TGCGCCAGCAGCTTGGCCCTTAAACCGAACACTGAAGCTTTCTTT.

The sample holds many counts of this clonotype. The chain has TRBV12-3 or TRBV12-4 and TRBJ1-5, with 7 bases aligning to TRBD1. The junction had 8 bases not matched to a gene; V was cut back by 5 bases and J by 4 bases. CDR3 length equals 15 residues. CDR3 DNA: TGTGCCAGCAGTCCGACAGGGCCTACTAATCAGCCCCAGCATTTT. It translates to CASSPTGPTNQPQHF.

The chain links TRBV30 to TRBJ1-5, with D possibly matching TRBD1 (5 bases). Trimming cost V 0 bases and J 6 bases, with 9 bases left between them. There are 13 residues in the CDR3. Germline V lookup: CDR1 GTSNPN, CDR2 SVGIG (reference sequence). The CDR3 region has the DNA TGTGCCTGGAGTGTAAAGGGGAGTCAGCCCCAGCATTTT. Translated: CAWSVKGSQPQHF.

This clonotype was detected only a few times. V gene TRBV29-1 combines with J gene TRBJ1-2; 8 positions agree with TRBD1. The CDR3 is 14 amino acids. Germline lookup yields CDR1 SQVTM and CDR2 ANQGSEA. V dropped 7 bases and J dropped 5; count of bases not matched to a gene: 12. CDR3 DNA: TGCAGCGCGGCGGGACAGGACCTAGGTTATGGCTACACCTTC. This encodes CSAAGQDLGYGYTF.

CDR3 DNA sequence: TGCAGTGCTAGAGCCAGGTCAGAGAACACTGAAGCTTTCTTT. Protein product: CSARARSENTEAFF. The rearrangement uses TRBV20-1 and TRBJ1-1, with D unclear. The CDR3 has 14 amino acids. The germline V gene encodes CDR1 DFQATT and CDR2 SNEGSKA (reference sequence). The germline V and J ends were trimmed by 1 base and 1 base, with 10 bases remaining between them.

This clonotype was observed a few times. The V gene is TRBV5-1, the J gene TRBJ2-1, with D unresolved. Trimming shortened V by 0 bases and J by 10 bases, and 14 bases separated the two germline ends. The CDR3 is 14 amino acids. CDR1 and CDR2 (germline): SGHRS, YFSETQ. CDR3 region: CASSLEGRFREQFF. The CDR3 nucleotides are TGCGCCAGCAGCTTGGAAGGACGGTTTAGAGAGCAGTTCTTC. The whole variable domain, remainder taken from reference TRBV5-1 and TRBJ2-1, is KAGVTQTPRYLIKTRGQQVTLSCSPISGHRSVSWYQQTPGQGLQFLFEYFSETQRNKGNFPGRFSGRQFSNSRSEMNVSTLELGDSALYLCASSLEGRFREQFFGPGTRLTVL.

The chain links TRBV7-2 to TRBJ2-1; 7 nucleotides agree with TRBD2. This CDR3 region has 15 residues. Trimming removed 7 bases from V and 4 bases from J; junction bases left unmatched: 10. Germline CDR1 is SGHTA and CDR2 is FQGNSA. As DNA, the CDR3 is TGTGCCAGCACCCCTGGGACTATATCATACAATGAGCAGTTCTTC. The encoded protein is CASTPGTISYNEQFF.

DNA of the CDR3: TGTGCCAGCAGCTCAGTAAAGGGACAGGGGCGGTACGAGCAGTACTTC. Translated: CASSSVKGQGRYEQYF. V and J are TRBV7-6 and TRBJ2-7, with 10 nucleotides matching TRBD1. V dropped 4 bases and J dropped 4; count of bases not matched to a gene: 10. This CDR3 contains 16 residues. Germline V gene sequence: CDR1 SGHVS, CDR2 FNYEAQ.

This clonotype turned up a few times. This chain connects TRBV5-5 to TRBJ1-1; no clear D gene. V was pared by 0 bases and J by 1 base, with 7 bases between. Germline CDR1 SGHKS, CDR2 YYEKEE (reference sequence). This CDR3 comprises 14 residues. CDR3 sequence reads: CASSLALKNTEAFF. The CDR3 DNA follows: TGTGCCAGCAGCTTGGCCCTGAAGAACACTGAAGCTTTCTTT.

The V gene is TRBV5-1, the J gene TRBJ1-2, with D possibly matching TRBD1 (5 bases). The CDR3 covers 15 residues. Trimming removed 3 bases from V and 4 bases from J, with 16 bases in between. Germline values: CDR1 SGHRS, CDR2 YFSETQ. CDR3: CASSSYPNRTYGYTF. The DNA for the CDR3 is TGCGCCAGCAGCTCTTATCCAAACAGGACCTATGGCTACACCTTC.

The V and J genes are TRBV7-9 and TRBJ1-1, with 8 bases lining up with TRBD1. CDR3 length: 14 residues. J gave up 3 bases and V 2 bases, and 2 bases lay outside the gene matches. Germline V lookup: CDR1 SEHNR, CDR2 FQNEAQ (reference sequence). The CDR3 nucleotides read TGTGCCAGCAGCTTACAGGGGGCGCACACTGAAGCTTTCTTT. The encoded protein is CASSLQGAHTEAFF. The complete variable domain, with remaining parts taken from reference TRBV7-9 and TRBJ1-1, reads DTGVSQNPRHKITKRGQNVTFRCDPISEHNRLYWYRQTLGQGPEFLTYFQNEAQLEKSRLLSDRFSAERPKGSFSTLEIQRTEQGDSAMYLCASSLQGAHTEAFFGQGTRLTVV.

As for this clonotype: The germline gene is not matched at one end of the junction; a read error may be the cause. This chain links TRBV4-1 with TRBJ2-2; D might be TRBD2 (6 bases). CDR3 size: 15 residues. Per the germline V gene, CDR1 is MGHRA and CDR2 is YSYEKL. The CDR3 DNA reads as TGCGCCACCAGCCAGCGGGCCTTGAACACCGGGGAGCTGTTTTTT. This sequence encodes CATSQRALNTGELFF.

This rearrangement joins TRBV18 to TRBJ2-7; D may match TRBD1 or TRBD2 (5 bases each). The germline CDR1 and CDR2 sequences are KGHSH and LQKENI. The CDR3 is made up of 13 amino acids. CDR3 region: CATRRDGTYEQYF. The CDR3 DNA reads as TGTGCTACACGCCGGGACGGTACCTACGAGCAGTACTTC.

This clonotype has more than one count but fewer than ten. The rearrangement links TRBV12-3 or TRBV12-4 to TRBJ2-3, with D possibly being TRBD2 (7 bases). The CDR3 covers 12 residues. The V gene lost 8 bases and the J gene lost 4 bases, with 10 bases spanning the gap. CDR3 in DNA: TGTGCCAGCGGGCGGGGGCCAGATACGCAGTATTTT. Encoded protein: CASGRGPDTQYF.

The sample holds many counts of this clonotype. The CDR3 coding sequence is TGTGCCACCAGCAGAGCATTAGGTCGGGTGCAGTTCTTC. Translation gives CATSRALGRVQFF. This chain uses TRBV15 with TRBJ2-1; D is unresolved. Germline V gene sequence: CDR1 LNHNV, CDR2 YYDKDF (reference sequence). The CDR3 extends over 13 amino acids. The V and J ends lost 1 base and 12 bases respectively, with 13 bases between them.

The table lists this clonotype with a few counts. V and J are TRBV5-1 and TRBJ2-7, with a weak D call TRBD1 (6 bases). CDR1 SGHRS and CDR2 YFSETQ come from the germline V gene. The CDR3 totals 14 residues. V gave up 0 bases and J gave up 4 bases, with 11 bases separating them. Here the CDR3 DNA reads TGCGCCAGCAGCTTGGAGGCAGGGACATACGAGCAGTACTTC. Its translation: CASSLEAGTYEQYF.

The chain is built from TRBV5-1 and TRBJ1-1, with D possibly being TRBD1 (6 bases). Trimming pared 0 bases from V and 3 bases from J, leaving 9 bases between. CDR1 SGHRS and CDR2 YFSETQ come from the germline V gene. This CDR3 has 14 amino acids. CDR3: CASSLVGGYTEAFF. The CDR3 nucleotides read TGCGCCAGCAGCTTGGTGGGGGGCTACACTGAAGCTTTCTTT.

The chain is built from TRBV28 and TRBJ2-7; 8 bases match TRBD2. The CDR3 contains 15 residues. Germline V gene lookup returns CDR1 MDHEN and CDR2 SYDVKM. V trimming: 6 bases; J trimming: 6 bases; junction bases outside the gene matches: 13. The CDR3: CASSPSGGAGGEQYF. In DNA form, the CDR3 reads TGTGCCAGCAGCCCTTCCGGGGGGGCAGGAGGCGAGCAGTACTTC. Using reference TRBV28 and TRBJ2-7 for the parts outside the CDR3, the full variable domain is DVKVTQSSRYLVKRTGEKVFLECVQDMDHENMFWYRQDPGLGLRLIYFSYDVKMKEKGDIPEGYSVSREKKERFSLILESASTNQTSMYLCASSPSGGAGGEQYFGPGTRLTVT.

This clonotype was recorded a few times. The chain links TRBV20-1 to TRBJ1-5; 10 positions match TRBD1. CDR1 is DFQATT and CDR2 is SNEGSKA in the germline V gene (reference sequence). The CDR3 has 15 amino acids. Trimming at V came to 5 bases and at J to 6 bases, leaving 10 bases not matched to a gene. The chain's CDR3 is CSAPGTGAGGQPQHF. For the CDR3, the DNA is TGCAGTGCTCCCGGGACAGGGGCCGGAGGTCAGCCCCAGCATTTT.

This clonotype was found a few times. This sequence joins TRBV7-9 and TRBJ2-7; D remains ambiguous. The V end was cut by 3 bases, the J end by 6 bases, with 15 bases between. This CDR3 has 14 residues. The germline V gene has CDR1 SEHNR and CDR2 FQNEAQ (reference sequence). Written as DNA, the CDR3 is TGTGCCAGCAGCTTTATCCAGCGTTCGGTCGAGCAGTACTTC. Translation: CASSFIQRSVEQYF.

This clonotype has more than one count but fewer than ten. This rearrangement joins TRBV7-9 to TRBJ1-5; D remains ambiguous. V dropped 3 bases and J dropped 4 bases, with 13 bases sitting between them. The germline V gene encodes CDR1 SEHNR and CDR2 FQNEAQ (reference sequence). The CDR3 contains 15 residues. CDR3 residues: CASSFGSEPNQPQHF. CDR3 bases: TGTGCCAGCAGCTTCGGGTCAGAACCTAATCAGCCCCAGCATTTT.

This clonotype was seen a handful of times. The J gene is TRBJ2-2, the V gene TRBV24-1; D remains unclear. CDR1 and CDR2 (germline): KGHDR, SFDVKD. This CDR3 comprises 12 residues. V was trimmed by 5 bases and J by 5 bases, leaving 5 bases between them. The CDR3: CATSALTGELFF. The DNA of the CDR3 is TGTGCCACCAGTGCCCTGACCGGGGAGCTGTTTTTT.

The V and J genes are TRBV4-2 and TRBJ2-7; a possible D gene is TRBD2 (6 bases). Germline V gene sequence: CDR1 LGHNA, CDR2 YNFKEQ. Trimming cost V 0 bases and J 5 bases, with 17 bases left between them. CDR3 size: 16 residues. The CDR3 reads CASSQDKRRGWNEQYF. The CDR3 DNA follows: TGTGCCAGCAGCCAAGATAAACGGCGGGGCTGGAACGAGCAGTACTTC.

This clonotype was counted between two and nine times. This CDR3 is CASTPGGSQPQHF. The CDR3 DNA sequence: TGTGCCAGTACTCCAGGGGGTTCCCAGCCCCAGCATTTT. The rearrangement links TRBV19 to TRBJ1-5; 7 positions match TRBD1. J was trimmed by 7 bases and V by 7 bases; bases with no gene match: 7. Per the germline V gene, CDR1 is LNHDA and CDR2 is SQIVND (reference sequence). CDR3 length equals 13 residues.

This clonotype showed up many times. This chain links TRBV6-1 with TRBJ1-5; 7 bases agree with TRBD1. The junction had 6 bases not matched to a gene; V was cut back by 7 bases and J by 6 bases. This CDR3 is 13 amino acids long. Germline loops: CDR1 MNHNS, CDR2 SASEGT. In DNA form, the CDR3 reads TGTGCCAGCATGACCCGGGACAGTCAGCCCCAGCATTTT. This translates into CASMTRDSQPQHF.

This clonotype showed up just a few times. The chain couples TRBV27 to TRBJ2-1, with D unclear. CDR3 length: 16 amino acids. Trimming stripped 2 bases from V and 4 bases from J, with 15 bases between. Germline CDR1 reads MNHEY; CDR2 reads SMNVEV (reference sequence). The CDR3 loop reads CASSLKSTFSYNEQFF. The CDR3 DNA sequence: TGTGCCAGCAGTTTAAAGTCTACGTTTAGTTACAATGAGCAGTTCTTC.

The sample holds many counts of this clonotype. CDR3 coding DNA: TGCAGCGTTAAGACAGGAGGTGGCTACACCTTC. Encoded protein: CSVKTGGGYTF. The V gene is TRBV29-1, the J gene TRBJ1-2, with TRBD1 as a possible D gene (6 bases). Germline V CDR1 and CDR2: SQVTM, ANQGSEA. V lost 5 bases to trimming and J lost 7 bases, with 11 bases between them. The CDR3 runs 11 residues.